These 17 T cell receptor beta chains came from one sample sequenced in a study of CD8 T cells in Susac syndrome. After extraction with the RNeasy kit, 0.5 to 1 ug of the RNA was reverse transcribed using random hexamers. TCRdb passed the immunoSEQ multiplex PCR reads through MiXCR, listing each CDR3 protein once. The data hold about 120,000 distinct CDR3 sequences, with 80% to 95% observed a single time. Sequences were obtained from CD4+ T cells from PBMCs. These receptors originate from a human donor in good health.

The chain joins TRBV20-1 to TRBJ2-1, with unresolved D. Germline V gene sequence: CDR1 DFQATT, CDR2 SNEGSKA (reference sequence). Trimming cost V 6 bases and J 6 bases, with 12 bases left between them. The CDR3 extends over 12 amino acids. In nucleotides, the CDR3 is TGCAGTGCCAACCCCAGGTTCAATGAGCAGTTCTTC. Translation: CSANPRFNEQFF.

The count of this clonotype is one. V and J are TRBV7-2 and TRBJ1-6; D gene uncertain. Deletions cut 5 bases from V and 10 bases from J, with 24 bases between. The CDR3 runs to 17 residues. Germline V gene sequence: CDR1 SGHTA, CDR2 FQGNSA. DNA for the CDR3: TGTGCCAGCAGCCAACAGCCTACGGGTCGGACTTCCTCACCCCTCCACTTT. It codes for CASSQQPTGRTSSPLHF.

The rearrangement links TRBV3-1 to TRBJ2-2; no definite D call. The V gene's germline CDR1 is LGHDT and CDR2 YNNKEL (reference sequence). The V and J ends lost 4 bases and 6 bases respectively, with 12 bases between them. CDR3 length: 14 residues. CDR3 loop: CASSPTQRPGELFF. The CDR3 DNA is TGTGCCAGCAGCCCAACCCAGCGTCCCGGGGAGCTGTTTTTT.

This sequence joins TRBV9 and TRBJ2-7; D is uncertain. This CDR3 is 13 amino acids long. The germline CDR1 and CDR2 sequences are SGDLS and YYNGEE. Trimming cost V 3 bases and J 0 bases, with 7 bases left between them. CDR3 in amino acids: CASSGESSYEQYF. CDR3 nucleotides: TGTGCCAGCAGCGGTGAGAGCTCCTACGAGCAGTACTTC.

The chain employs TRBV7-9 and TRBJ2-3, with D tentatively TRBD2 (6 bases). Germline CDR1 reads SEHNR; CDR2 reads FQNEAQ (reference sequence). The CDR3 sequence is 14 residues long. The V gene lost 5 bases and the J gene lost 1 base, with 10 bases spanning the gap. CDR3 nucleotide sequence: TGTGCCAGCAGCCCCTCGGGAGGCACAGATACGCAGTATTTT. Translated: CASSPSGGTDTQYF. Full variable domain (outside the CDR3, taken from reference TRBV7-9 and TRBJ2-3): DTGVSQNPRHKITKRGQNVTFRCDPISEHNRLYWYRQTLGQGPEFLTYFQNEAQLEKSRLLSDRFSAERPKGSFSTLEIQRTEQGDSAMYLCASSPSGGTDTQYFGPGTRLTVL.

CDR3 sequence: CSASHQETQYF. CDR3 in DNA: TGCAGTGCTAGCCACCAAGAGACCCAGTACTTC. This sequence joins TRBV20-1 and TRBJ2-5, with no clear D. V lost 3 bases to trimming and J lost 0 bases, with 2 bases between them. The CDR3 has 11 amino acids. The germline V gene encodes CDR1 DFQATT and CDR2 SNEGSKA (reference sequence).

This clonotype came up once. This chain connects TRBV5-4 to TRBJ2-7; 8 bases line up with TRBD1. J lost 4 bases, V lost 4 bases, and 7 bases had no gene match. Germline CDR1 and CDR2: SGHNT and YYREEE (reference sequence). The CDR3 has 14 amino acids. The CDR3 nucleotides are TGTGCCAGCAGCCCGGTGCAGGGGGCTTACGAGCAGTACTTC. Its translation is CASSPVQGAYEQYF.

This clonotype was counted a few times. The chain carries TRBV5-4 and TRBJ2-3; no firm D call. The CDR3 totals 12 residues. Germline-derived CDR1 and CDR2 are SGHNT and YYREEE (reference sequence). Trimming cost V 0 bases and J 4 bases, with 3 bases left between them. The CDR3 loop reads CASSLVADTQYF. CDR3 DNA: TGTGCCAGCAGCTTGGTGGCAGATACGCAGTATTTT.

There are a few counts of this clonotype. V gene TRBV4-2 combines with J gene TRBJ2-7; 7 bases agree with TRBD1. V trimming: 5 bases; J trimming: 3 bases; junction bases outside the gene matches: 7. The length of the CDR3 is 14 residues. CDR1 and CDR2 (germline): LGHNA, YNFKEQ. The CDR3 reads CASSSSTGLYEQYF. For the CDR3, the DNA is TGTGCCAGCAGCTCCTCGACAGGGCTCTACGAGCAGTACTTC.

This CDR3 reads CASKSVGGPYNEQFF. As DNA, the CDR3 is TGTGCCAGCAAGTCAGTGGGGGGGCCCTACAATGAGCAGTTCTTC. This chain links TRBV12-3 or TRBV12-4 with TRBJ2-1; a weak D match, TRBD2 (7 bases). The V end lost 7 bases, the J end lost 2 bases, and 15 bases lay between the germline ends. The length of the CDR3 is 15 residues.

V usage is TRBV5-6 and J usage is TRBJ2-3; D not resolved. Germline V gene data show CDR1 as SGHDT and CDR2 as YYEEEE. CDR3 length equals 15 residues. V was pared by 0 bases and J by 1 base, with 9 bases between. This CDR3 is CASSLEDTGTDTQYF. The CDR3 DNA sequence: TGTGCCAGCAGCTTGGAGGATACGGGCACAGATACGCAGTATTTT.

The gene calls are TRBV19 and TRBJ2-2; D possibly uses TRBD1 or TRBD2 (5 bases each). The CDR3 extends over 15 amino acids. V was pared by 9 bases and J by 3 bases, with 17 bases between. Germline V gene lookup returns CDR1 LNHDA and CDR2 SQIVND (reference sequence). CDR3 loop: CASHTGTVDTGELFF. CDR3 DNA: TGTGCCAGCCATACCGGGACGGTCGACACCGGGGAGCTGTTTTTT.

The chain carries TRBV14 and TRBJ2-7, with D perhaps TRBD2 (7 bases). This CDR3 region has 13 residues. V was clipped by 5 bases and J by 7 bases, with 15 bases between them. CDR1 is SGHDN, CDR2 FVKESK, per germline. CDR3 in DNA: TGTGCCAGCAGCACAGTGGGGGGGCAAGAGCAGTACTTC. It yields the protein CASSTVGGQEQYF.

The gene calls are TRBV4-2 and TRBJ2-2; 12 bases match TRBD2. This CDR3 contains 16 residues. The V segment lost 1 base and the J segment 5 bases; nucleotides outside the gene matches: 2. Germline lookup yields CDR1 LGHNA and CDR2 YNFKEQ. The CDR3 nucleotides read TGTGCCAGCAGCCAAGGACTAGCGGGAGTAACCGGGGAGCTGTTTTTT. Its translation: CASSQGLAGVTGELFF.

The chain is built from TRBV7-2 and TRBJ1-5, with D tentatively TRBD1 (5 bases). Germline loops: CDR1 SGHTA, CDR2 FQGNSA. CDR3 length: 14 amino acids. V was shortened by 4 bases and J by 4 bases, with 11 bases between the two germline ends. CDR3 loop: CASSSRGINQPQHF. CDR3 DNA sequence: TGTGCCAGCAGCTCCCGGGGGATTAATCAGCCCCAGCATTTT.

This chain connects TRBV5-6 to TRBJ1-5, with 9 bases lining up with TRBD1. The CDR3 extends over 17 amino acids. The J segment lost 2 bases and the V segment lost 0 bases, leaving 6 bases of the junction unmatched. Looked up from germline, CDR1 is SGHDT and CDR2 is YYEEEE. CDR3 nucleotides: TGTGCCAGCAGCTTGGGGGGACAGGGCCTCCGCAATCAGCCCCAGCATTTT. It is translated as CASSLGGQGLRNQPQHF.

This sequence joins TRBV27 and TRBJ2-3, with TRBD2 as a possible D gene (5 bases). The germline CDR1 and CDR2 sequences are MNHEY and SMNVEV (reference sequence). Trimming took 3 bases from V and 2 from J, leaving 9 bases between them. CDR3 size: 14 residues. The CDR3 nucleotides read TGTGCCAGCAGTTTCCTCGGGATCACAGATACGCAGTATTTT. It yields the protein CASSFLGITDTQYF.